The 31 T cell receptor beta chains presented below share a single source sample, sequenced in a study of T-cell memory formation after mild COVID-19. TCRdb re-called the 5' RACE reads through MiXCR, storing one row per CDR3 protein. The sample has approximately 300,000 distinct CDR3 sequences, about a sixth seen once; the top ten hold about 20%. The sample was PBMCs or a T cell subset sorted from them (not recorded which). Receptors originate from a man aged 18 to 29 who had mild COVID-19 (a few samples of this study predate the infection). Cell type and time point are not known.

This clonotype was seen only a few times. The chain couples TRBV28 to TRBJ1-3; D ambiguous. Per germline, CDR1 MDHEN and CDR2 SYDVKM. The CDR3 has 16 residues. Between the trimmed V and J ends, which lost 3 bases and 3 bases, there was a span of 15 bases. CDR3 sequence reads: CASSFHGFHDGNTIYF. CDR3 nucleotides: TGTGCCAGCAGTTTTCATGGATTCCATGATGGAAACACCATATATTTT.

This clonotype has only a few counts. CDR3 nucleotide sequence: TGTGCCAGCTCACCAGTAGGGGCCGAGCAGTACTTC. Translation gives CASSPVGAEQYF. The rearrangement joins TRBV18 to TRBJ2-7, with a tentative D call TRBD1 (5 bases). CDR1 and CDR2 from the germline V gene are KGHSH and LQKENI. The CDR3 is made up of 12 amino acids. With 2 bases removed from V and 6 bases from J, the gap between germline ends came to 8 bases.

This CDR3 is CASSLDFPGNAFF. The DNA for the CDR3 is TGTGCCAGCAGCTTGGACTTCCCGGGTAACGCTTTCTTT. The chain links TRBV7-9 to TRBJ1-1; no clear D gene. Germline V CDR1 and CDR2: SEHNR, FQNEAQ (reference sequence). The CDR3 loop spans 13 amino acids. V dropped 3 bases and J dropped 11 bases, with 16 bases sitting between them.

The V call is TRBV5-1, the J call TRBJ1-1; D is uncertain. The CDR3 has 15 amino acids. CDR1 and CDR2 (germline): SGHRS, YFSETQ. Deletions cut 3 bases from V and 1 base from J, with 13 bases between. The CDR3 is CASSSLTDGNTEAFF. CDR3 bases: TGCGCCAGCAGCTCCCTGACGGACGGGAACACTGAAGCTTTCTTT. Using reference TRBV5-1 and TRBJ1-1 for the parts outside the CDR3, the full variable domain is KAGVTQTPRYLIKTRGQQVTLSCSPISGHRSVSWYQQTPGQGLQFLFEYFSETQRNKGNFPGRFSGRQFSNSRSEMNVSTLELGDSALYLCASSSLTDGNTEAFFGQGTRLTVV.

The chain uses TRBV29-1 and TRBJ2-7; D gene uncertain. The CDR3 runs 12 residues. V was trimmed by 3 bases and J by 0 bases, leaving 6 bases between them. Germline lookup yields CDR1 SQVTM and CDR2 ANQGSEA. The CDR3 loop is CSVEADSYEQYF. As DNA, the CDR3 is TGCAGCGTTGAGGCTGACTCCTACGAGCAGTACTTC.

V gene TRBV12-3 or TRBV12-4 combines with J gene TRBJ1-2; D may be TRBD1 (5 bases). The CDR3 is 12 residues long. V was trimmed by 5 bases and J by 5 bases, leaving 9 bases between them. CDR3 loop: CASSIRGYGYTF. CDR3 nucleotides: TGTGCCAGCAGTATCCGGGGGTATGGCTACACCTTC.

This clonotype was observed a handful of times. The gene calls are TRBV9 and TRBJ2-6, with a possible D match to TRBD2 (5 bases). V lost 0 bases to trimming and J lost 1 base, with 8 bases between them. This CDR3 is 16 amino acids long. The germline gives CDR1 SGDLS, CDR2 YYNGEE. CDR3 residues: CASSVAPGSGANVLTF. The CDR3 DNA follows: TGTGCCAGCAGCGTAGCCCCGGGGTCTGGGGCCAACGTCCTGACTTTC.

There are a few counts of this clonotype. The chain is built from TRBV5-6 and TRBJ2-7; D is possibly TRBD1 or TRBD2 (5 bases each). Germline V gene data show CDR1 as SGHDT and CDR2 as YYEEEE. This CDR3 contains 14 residues. V was cut by 3 bases and J by 9 bases, with 19 bases left in between. CDR3: CASSSGTATFGQYV. The CDR3 bases are TGTGCCAGCAGCTCCGGGACGGCTACCTTCGGGCAGTACGTC.

This clonotype was detected only a few times. The gene calls are TRBV6-1 and TRBJ1-5; 9 bases fit TRBD1. The CDR3 covers 15 residues. CDR1 and CDR2 from the germline V gene are MNHNS and SASEGT. V was clipped by 6 bases and J by 0 bases; unmatched bases: 3. The CDR3 DNA sequence: TGTGCCAGCAGCGACAGGGGGGCTAGCAATCAGCCCCAGCATTTT. Protein: CASSDRGASNQPQHF.

The chain employs TRBV7-2 and TRBJ1-3; D ambiguous. Germline assignment: CDR1 SGHTA and CDR2 FQGNSA. Deletions cut 5 bases from V and 0 bases from J, with 11 bases between. The CDR3 is made up of 15 amino acids. CDR3 coding DNA: TGTGCCAGCAGCACTAGCCCGAACTCTGGAAACACCATATATTTT. Its translation is CASSTSPNSGNTIYF.

The rearrangement uses TRBV7-9 and TRBJ2-1; 7 nucleotides match TRBD2. This CDR3 has 17 amino acids. Germline V gene sequence: CDR1 SEHNR, CDR2 FQNEAQ (reference sequence). The V segment lost 5 bases and the J segment 7 bases; nucleotides outside the gene matches: 17. This CDR3 reads CASSRTSGEPRWNEQFF. The CDR3, as DNA: TGTGCCAGCAGCCGAACCAGCGGGGAACCCCGTTGGAATGAGCAGTTCTTC.

This clonotype was detected many times. The chain is built from TRBV18 and TRBJ1-1; D gene unclear. The CDR3 is made up of 16 amino acids. Germline CDR1 reads KGHSH; CDR2 reads LQKENI. Deletions cut 1 base from V and 1 base from J, with 13 bases between. The CDR3 coding sequence is TGTGCCAGCTCACCACTATTCCCCGGCGGGAACACTGAAGCTTTCTTT. The encoded protein is CASSPLFPGGNTEAFF. The full variable domain, rest sourced from reference TRBV18 and TRBJ1-1, is NAGVMQNPRHLVRRRGQEARLRCSPMKGHSHVYWYRQLPEEGLKFMVYLQKENIIDESGMPKERFSAEFPKEGPSILRIQQVVRGDSAAYFCASSPLFPGGNTEAFFGQGTRLTVV.

A few counts support this clonotype. V gene TRBV18 combines with J gene TRBJ2-1, with TRBD2 as a possible D gene (6 bases). Trimming left V 8 bases short and J 4 bases short, with 12 bases between. The germline CDR1 and CDR2 sequences are KGHSH and LQKENI. CDR3 size: 13 residues. The CDR3 DNA reads as TGTGCCAGCATCCGCGGGACGTACAATGAGCAGTTCTTC. Amino acids: CASIRGTYNEQFF.

CDR3 nucleotides: TGCAGTGCTGTGGGGGGACAGGGTTTGTCACCCCTCCACTTT. As protein: CSAVGGQGLSPLHF. The V call is TRBV20-1, the J call TRBJ1-6; 9 nucleotides agree with TRBD1. The length of the CDR3 is 14 residues. With 5 bases clipped from V and 10 bases from J, the junction kept 9 bases outside the gene matches. Germline CDR1 DFQATT, CDR2 SNEGSKA (reference sequence).

This clonotype showed up just a few times. The rearrangement joins TRBV20-1 to TRBJ1-5, with D possibly TRBD1 on 6 matching bases. Trimming pared 7 bases from V and 6 bases from J, leaving 13 bases between. The germline V gene encodes CDR1 DFQATT and CDR2 SNEGSKA (reference sequence). The CDR3 covers 12 residues. DNA of the CDR3: TGCAGTGTTGTACAGGGAAGTCAGCCCCAGCATTTT. Translation gives CSVVQGSQPQHF.

Only a few counts were recorded for this clonotype. V and J are TRBV4-3 and TRBJ1-2, with 8 bases matching TRBD1. This CDR3 has 16 residues. Per the germline V gene, CDR1 is LGHNA and CDR2 is YSLEER. After removal of 3 bases from V and 0 bases from J, the junction contained 6 bases not matched to a gene. CDR3 loop: CASSQAPTGANYGYTF. CDR3 nucleotides: TGCGCCAGCAGCCAGGCTCCGACAGGGGCTAACTATGGCTACACCTTC.

The V gene is TRBV29-1, the J gene TRBJ1-1; a weak D match, TRBD1 (5 bases). This CDR3 spans 14 amino acids. Per the germline V gene, CDR1 is SQVTM and CDR2 is ANQGSEA. The V end lost 3 bases, the J end lost 4 bases, and 15 bases lay between the germline ends. The CDR3 DNA reads TGCAGCGTTGATGTTTATGGGGGACGCACTGAAGCTTTCTTT. Translating gives CSVDVYGGRTEAFF.

The CDR3 here is CASSPGTGGRYEQYV. The CDR3 nucleotides read TGCGCCAGCAGCCCAGGGACAGGGGGGCGCTACGAGCAGTACGTC. The V gene is TRBV5-1, the J gene TRBJ2-7; 11 nucleotides line up with TRBD1. Trimming removed 4 bases from V and 3 bases from J; junction bases left unmatched: 6. Looked up from germline, CDR1 is SGHRS and CDR2 is YFSETQ. The CDR3 sequence is 15 residues long.

The rearrangement joins TRBV5-1 to TRBJ1-1; D is undetermined. CDR1 and CDR2 (germline): SGHRS, YFSETQ. Trimming took 4 bases from V and 4 from J, leaving 11 bases between them. CDR3 length: 13 amino acids. The CDR3 sequence: CASSPYGATEAFF. CDR3 in DNA: TGCGCCAGCAGCCCGTACGGAGCCACTGAAGCTTTCTTT.

V gene TRBV20-1 combines with J gene TRBJ1-5; D is unresolved. The V gene's germline CDR1 is DFQATT and CDR2 SNEGSKA (reference sequence). V lost 1 base to trimming and J lost 4 bases, with 11 bases between them. CDR3 length: 14 residues. For the CDR3, the DNA is TGCAGTGCTAGAGTTCAGGCAGGTAATCAGCCCCAGCATTTT. This codes for CSARVQAGNQPQHF.

The V and J genes are TRBV20-1 and TRBJ2-3; D gene uncertain. This CDR3 has 11 amino acids. The germline V gene has CDR1 DFQATT and CDR2 SNEGSKA (reference sequence). Trimming took off 5 bases at V and 7 bases at J, with 10 bases between the two ends. The CDR3 DNA is TGCAGTGCTTCCAGCCCCTATACGCAGTATTTT. It yields the protein CSASSPYTQYF.

In its sample, this clonotype was seen many times. The chain joins TRBV5-1 to TRBJ1-5; 8 bases match TRBD1. The CDR3 loop spans 15 amino acids. V shed 4 bases, J shed 4 bases, and the junction held 7 bases outside the gene matches. Germline values: CDR1 SGHRS, CDR2 YFSETQ. The CDR3 sequence: CASSQRQGSNQPQHF. CDR3 sequence (DNA): TGCGCCAGCAGCCAAAGACAGGGGTCGAATCAGCCCCAGCATTTT.

The J gene is TRBJ2-7, the V gene TRBV12-3 or TRBV12-4; D call uncertain. The CDR3 runs 14 residues. V was shortened by 4 bases and J by 2 bases, with 12 bases between the two germline ends. Written as DNA, the CDR3 is TGTGCCAGCAGTTCCGCGGCAGGAGCCTACGAGCAGTACTTC. It codes for CASSSAAGAYEQYF.

This clonotype has more than one count but fewer than ten. J is TRBJ2-2 and V is TRBV9; 10 bases match TRBD1. After removal of 7 bases from V and 7 bases from J, the junction contained 7 bases not matched to a gene. The CDR3 contains 14 residues. The V gene's germline CDR1 is SGDLS and CDR2 YYNGEE. The CDR3 here is CASGGTGDIGELFF. The CDR3 DNA sequence: TGTGCCAGCGGAGGGACAGGGGATATCGGGGAGCTGTTTTTT.

The chain is built from TRBV12-3 or TRBV12-4 and TRBJ2-1; 8 nucleotides agree with TRBD1. CDR3 size: 15 residues. Unmatched junction bases numbered 12, after V lost 6 bases and J lost 8 bases. The CDR3 region has the DNA TGTGCCAGCAGAATTGGACAGGGAATCATAGATGAGCAGTTCTTC. As protein: CASRIGQGIIDEQFF.

This clonotype has ten or more counts. The chain links TRBV2 to TRBJ2-1, with TRBD2 matching over 11 bases. Germline V gene data show CDR1 as SNHLY and CDR2 as FYNNEI. Unmatched junction bases numbered 12, after V lost 7 bases and J lost 10 bases. The CDR3 consists of 15 residues. CDR3 DNA sequence: TGTGCCAGCACATCTACGACTAGCGGGGCGGGCGAGCAGTTCTTC. It translates to CASTSTTSGAGEQFF.

The chain couples TRBV10-3 to TRBJ2-3; 12 nucleotides line up with TRBD2. Unmatched junction bases numbered 12, after V lost 6 bases and J lost 8 bases. The CDR3 totals 16 residues. Germline CDR1 is ENHRY and CDR2 is SYGVKD. CDR3 region: CAISGTSGLSGGTQYF. DNA for the CDR3: TGTGCCATCAGCGGGACTAGCGGGTTATCAGGGGGTACGCAGTATTTT.

The chain uses TRBV18 and TRBJ1-5; D is unresolved. V was trimmed by 4 bases and J by 3 bases, leaving 7 bases between them. The CDR3 spans 13 residues. Germline loops: CDR1 KGHSH, CDR2 LQKENI. DNA of the CDR3: TGTGCCAGCTCACGGGGATTCAATCAGCCCCAGCATTTT. Protein: CASSRGFNQPQHF.

The chain has TRBV27 and TRBJ2-3; TRBD2 matches at 11 bases. J lost 2 bases, V lost 6 bases, and 4 bases had no gene match. The germline gives CDR1 MNHEY, CDR2 SMNVEV (reference sequence). The CDR3 extends over 15 amino acids. Here the CDR3 DNA reads TGTGCCAGCAGCCTGGGACTAGCGGACACAGATACGCAGTATTTT. This encodes CASSLGLADTDTQYF.

V usage is TRBV5-4 and J usage is TRBJ1-2, with D uncertain. V was shortened by 4 bases and J by 5 bases, with 6 bases between the two germline ends. CDR3 length equals 11 residues. The V gene's germline CDR1 is SGHNT and CDR2 YYREEE (reference sequence). CDR3 sequence (DNA): TGTGCCAGCAGCGGTCAATATGGCTACACCTTC. Amino acids: CASSGQYGYTF.

The sample holds a few counts of this clonotype. This rearrangement joins TRBV4-1 to TRBJ1-4, with a tentative D call TRBD1 (5 bases). Germline assignment: CDR1 MGHRA and CDR2 YSYEKL. The V end was cut by 1 base, the J end by 11 bases, with 14 bases between. The CDR3 is 14 residues long. The CDR3 nucleotides are TGCGCCAGCAGCCAAGGGGACGTTCGAGGGAAACTGTTTTTT. Translated: CASSQGDVRGKLFF.